This entry features one T cell receptor beta chain sequence. This sample was taken from a study of CD8+ T cells in alopecia areata. As the sequencing template, cDNA was produced by extracting RNA and reverse transcribing it. Data came from immunoSEQ multiplex PCR; TCRdb stores just in-frame clones and leaves some out. Among a few hundred thousand clones listed, just over 55% were seen once. Germline V gene sequence: CDR1 MGHRA, CDR2 YSYEKL. Trimming removed 7 bases from V and 4 bases from J; junction bases left unmatched: 9. CDR3 size: 16 residues. Sequencing was performed on CD8+ T cells sorted from blood. The genes are TRBV4-1 and TRBJ2-1, with 11 bases that match TRBD1. This TCR was sampled from a human donor in good health. DNA of the CDR3: TGCGCCAGCACTCCCGGGACAGGGGGGGAGTACAATGAGCAGTTCTTC. This codes for CASTPGTGGEYNEQFF.